This TCR beta chain is from a study of CD8 T cells in ankylosing spondylitis. This clonotype was counted once. Its antigen is unknown. Study conclusions and caveats: Disease-linked clones had a CD8+ phenotype and relatively low frequency in peripheral blood. Within ankylosing spondylitis blood, a TCR beta motif made up of seven or eight highly homologous variants appeared to be characteristic.

Researchers built TCR beta libraries using quantitative 5'-RACE with molecular barcodes. TCRdb reprocessed the 5' RACE reads via MiXCR and lists one record per CDR3 protein. In the table there are 250,000 to 350,000 distinct CDR3 sequences, around 19% of which are singletons. CDR1 and CDR2 (germline): MNHNS, SASEGT. CDR3 length equals 14 residues. V lost 2 bases and J lost 9, with 14 bases in between. Sequencing input: blood, either unsorted or a sorted T cell fraction (not recorded which). This sequence originates from a male donor with ankylosing spondylitis or in good health (not recorded which). This sequence joins TRBV6-1 and TRBJ1-5; D gene uncertain. In DNA form, the CDR3 reads TGTGCCAGCAGTGAAATGGGTACTGCACGGCCCCAGCATTTT. It codes for CASSEMGTARPQHF.